This is a list of T cell receptor beta chains from one sample in a study of shared clonotypes between healthy human individuals. Clones were read by immunoSEQ multiplex PCR, and TCRdb kept only the in-frame ones, dropping some. The sample holds hundreds of thousands of clones, approximately 95% seen once. Sequencing was performed on naive CD8+ T cells sorted from blood. Every receptor here comes from a woman younger than 45 in good health. Both conserved end residues are part of each CDR3. Some rows have no size entry. The others give once, few or many, or a class for an expanded clone.

TRBV27 | . | CASSSRLGTHEQYF
TRBV29-1 | . | CSVEGAGNTEAFF
TRBV4-1 | . | CASSQENWSGTGELFF
TRBV28 | . | CASSSALQTGPNEKLFF
TRBV7-9 | . | CASSLEGHGTYEQYF
TRBV27 | . | CASSLRTGQYEQYF
TRBV4-1 | . | CASSPFPPTSGQETQYF
TRBV16 | . | CASSHGRGNTDTQYF
TRBV27 | . | CASRTIASYNEQFF
TRBV28 | . | CASSLKEQGWNSPLHF
TRBV7-9 | . | CASDRGRSTDTQYF
TRBV11-2 | . | CASSLKGWGGDTIYF
TRBV7-9 | . | CASSPPWGALDNEKLFF
TRBV5-1 | . | CASSIDTQYF
TRBV2 | once | CASNRLPATYNEQFF
TRBV5-4 | once | CASSYGLAGEQFF
TRBV7-9 | once | CASSTQGTANEKLFF
TRBV13 | . | CASSKEGLDNSYNEQFF
TRBV28 | . | CASPNSTDTQYF
TRBV19 | . | CASSAGGWNGELFF
TRBV27 | . | CASRRFSSGANVLTF
TRBV27 | . | CASSLYGSRDEQFF
TRBV4-1 | . | CASSLKGRDVDTQYF
TRBV5-1 | . | CASSWTENNEQFF
TRBV28 | . | CASRTGQGDFYGYTF